These 7 T cell receptor beta chains were all obtained from the same sample, sequenced in a study of T cells after yellow fever vaccination. TCRdb reprocessed the 5' RACE reads with MiXCR, giving one entry per CDR3 protein. This sample carries some 350,000 distinct CDR3 sequences, approximately 10% of them seen once, and the ten largest clones take roughly 18%. The starting material was PBMCs, obtained on the day of the first yellow fever vaccination. The receptors stem from a man in his late teens or twenties who received the YFV17D yellow fever vaccine.

The chain combines TRBV7-2 with TRBJ2-7; D not certain. The V gene lost 2 bases and the J gene lost 0 bases, with 11 bases spanning the gap. Germline loops: CDR1 SGHTA, CDR2 FQGNSA. The CDR3 is 15 amino acids. The CDR3 bases are TGTGCCAGCAGCTTATCGCTCAGCAGCTCCTACGAGCAGTACGTC. Encoded protein: CASSLSLSSSYEQYV.

V and J are TRBV5-1 and TRBJ2-3; 10 bases are a match to TRBD1. CDR3 length equals 19 residues. Trimming took 1 base from V and 1 from J; bases not matched to a gene: 12. CDR1 is SGHRS, CDR2 YFSETQ, per germline. The CDR3 coding sequence is TGCGCCAGCAGCTTGTCTCGAAGGATAGGGACAGGGGGCACAGATACGCAGTATTTT. It translates to CASSLSRRIGTGGTDTQYF.

This clonotype has only a few counts. The gene calls are TRBV23-1 and TRBJ2-2; D perhaps matches TRBD1 (6 bases). TRBV23-1 counts as an open reading frame of uncertain function. This CDR3 has 15 residues. The V gene lost 2 bases and the J gene lost 1 base, with 8 bases spanning the gap. The CDR3 region is CASSQDRLNTGELFF. In DNA form, the CDR3 reads TGCGCCAGCAGTCAAGACAGGCTGAACACCGGGGAGCTGTTTTTT.

This rearrangement joins TRBV9 to TRBJ2-1; D unresolved. The CDR3 is made up of 14 amino acids. The V gene's germline CDR1 is SGDLS and CDR2 YYNGEE. The V and J ends lost 3 bases and 0 bases respectively, with 7 bases between them. This CDR3 is CASSETSSYNEQFF. CDR3 nucleotide sequence: TGTGCCAGCAGCGAGACAAGCTCCTACAATGAGCAGTTCTTC. The full variable domain, completed using reference TRBV9 and TRBJ2-1, is DSGVTQTPKHLITATGQRVTLRCSPRSGDLSVYWYQQSLDQGLQFLIQYYNGEERAKGNILERFSAQQFPDLHSELNLSSLELGDSALYFCASSETSSYNEQFFGPGTRLTVL.

There are a few counts of this clonotype. V and J are TRBV4-3 and TRBJ2-3; D ambiguous. V was clipped by 2 bases and J by 0 bases, with 9 bases between them. This CDR3 is built from 15 residues. Germline V gene lookup returns CDR1 LGHNA and CDR2 YSLEER. CDR3 sequence reads: CASSQTLTSTDTQYF. For the CDR3, the DNA is TGCGCCAGCAGCCAAACGTTGACTAGCACAGATACGCAGTATTTT.

There are a few counts of this clonotype. The V call is TRBV9, the J call TRBJ1-2, with 7 bases identical to TRBD1. The CDR3 is made up of 14 amino acids. Per the germline V gene, CDR1 is SGDLS and CDR2 is YYNGEE. Trimming cost V 5 bases and J 0 bases; bases outside gene matches: 4. In nucleotides, the CDR3 is TGTGCCAGCAGACGGGACAGTGCTAACTATGGCTACACCTTC. Protein product: CASRRDSANYGYTF.

This clonotype was seen ten or more times. V is TRBV11-2 and J is TRBJ2-3; 11 nucleotides line up with TRBD2. V lost 5 bases to trimming and J lost 1 base; unmatched junction nucleotides: 8. The CDR3 runs 17 residues. Germline V lookup: CDR1 SGHAT, CDR2 FQNNGV. The CDR3 coding sequence is TGTGCCAGCAGCCCGGGGGGACTAGCGGTCGGCACAGATACGCAGTATTTT. This translates into CASSPGGLAVGTDTQYF.